The rows below give T cell receptor beta chains drawn from one sample of a study of CXCR3-negative and CXCR3-positive naive CD8 T cells. TCRdb reprocessed the 5' RACE reads; each CDR3 protein has one entry and no DNA is given. This specimen shows around 63,000 distinct CDR3 sequences; the ten leading clones hold about 0.78%. Source material: naive CXCR3+ CD8+ T cells from blood. All receptors come from a human donor in good health. Some clones in this sample may be carry-over from other donors' samples. CDR3s include the opening cysteine and the closing phenylalanine or tryptophan. Each record gives: J gene, V gene, CDR3 protein.

J gene: TRBJ1-5; V gene: TRBV29-1; CDR3 protein: CSEYNSVHSNQPQHF
J gene: TRBJ2-3; V gene: TRBV10-3; CDR3 protein: CAISEAQRGGLDTQYF
J gene: TRBJ2-2; V gene: TRBV27; CDR3 protein: CASSLWTGTNTGELFF
J gene: TRBJ2-1; V gene: TRBV13; CDR3 protein: CASSHLRDEQFF
J gene: TRBJ2-1; V gene: TRBV4-3; CDR3 protein: CASSQGGANEQFF
J gene: TRBJ2-5; V gene: TRBV7-6; CDR3 protein: CASSELGQDYQETQYF
J gene: TRBJ2-7; V gene: TRBV7-6; CDR3 protein: CASSLTPGQVYEQYF
J gene: TRBJ1-1; V gene: TRBV14; CDR3 protein: CASSQSGTEAFF
J gene: TRBJ2-7; V gene: TRBV12-3/TRBV12-4; CDR3 protein: CASSFPGPVTGEQYF
J gene: TRBJ2-5; V gene: TRBV12-3/TRBV12-4; CDR3 protein: CASSPWTGEETQYF
J gene: TRBJ2-3; V gene: TRBV7-9; CDR3 protein: CASSSRRPQDADTQYF
J gene: TRBJ2-1; V gene: TRBV7-9; CDR3 protein: CASSPRQGLSNEQFF
J gene: TRBJ2-1; V gene: TRBV7-9; CDR3 protein: CASSLGLTPGDEQFF
J gene: TRBJ2-7; V gene: TRBV28; CDR3 protein: CASSFIQGRKNEQYF
J gene: TRBJ2-7; V gene: TRBV7-6; CDR3 protein: CASSLGLGYEQYF
J gene: TRBJ2-5; V gene: TRBV6-5; CDR3 protein: CASSYSGMSGPGGTQYF
J gene: TRBJ2-5; V gene: TRBV7-7; CDR3 protein: CASSLSRGGRETQYF
J gene: TRBJ2-3; V gene: TRBV28; CDR3 protein: CASSRRGGWRDTQYF
J gene: TRBJ2-7; V gene: TRBV29-1; CDR3 protein: CSVAGGPSPYEQYF
J gene: TRBJ2-7; V gene: TRBV19; CDR3 protein: CASSMDRSYEQYF
J gene: TRBJ2-7; V gene: TRBV7-9; CDR3 protein: CASSVGTGAYEQYF
J gene: TRBJ2-3; V gene: TRBV15; CDR3 protein: CATSRDVEGSAQYF
J gene: TRBJ1-1; V gene: TRBV7-6; CDR3 protein: CASSLGGPMNTEAFF
J gene: TRBJ1-1; V gene: TRBV29-1; CDR3 protein: CSVSGQGGATEAFF